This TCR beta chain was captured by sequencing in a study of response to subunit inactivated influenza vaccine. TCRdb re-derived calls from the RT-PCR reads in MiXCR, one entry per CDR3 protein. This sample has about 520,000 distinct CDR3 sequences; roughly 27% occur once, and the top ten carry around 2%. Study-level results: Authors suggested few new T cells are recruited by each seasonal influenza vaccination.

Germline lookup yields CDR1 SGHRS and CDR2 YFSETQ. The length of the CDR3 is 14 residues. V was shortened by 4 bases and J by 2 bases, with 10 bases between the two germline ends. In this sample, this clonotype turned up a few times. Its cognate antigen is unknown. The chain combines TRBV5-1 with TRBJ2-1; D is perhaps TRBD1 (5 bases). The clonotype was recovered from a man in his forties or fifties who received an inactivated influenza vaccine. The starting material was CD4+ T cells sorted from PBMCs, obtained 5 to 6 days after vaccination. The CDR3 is CASSKAGTYNEQFF. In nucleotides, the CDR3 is TGCGCCAGCAGCAAGGCAGGGACCTACAATGAGCAGTTCTTC. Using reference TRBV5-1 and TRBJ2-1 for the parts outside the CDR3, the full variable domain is KAGVTQTPRYLIKTRGQQVTLSCSPISGHRSVSWYQQTPGQGLQFLFEYFSETQRNKGNFPGRFSGRQFSNSRSEMNVSTLELGDSALYLCASSKAGTYNEQFFGPGTRLTVL.